One sample yielded the 4 T cell receptor beta chains listed below, sequenced in a study of regulatory T cells in long-lasting Graves disease. Building the TCR beta libraries relied on iRepertoire HTBI primers, and CDR3 regions underwent Arm-PCR. Via MiXCR, TCRdb re-called the multiplex PCR reads, giving one row per CDR3 protein. The data hold around 500,000 distinct CDR3 sequences, with 16% observed a single time. Documented time point: newly diagnosed GD, antithyroid drugs for less than 3 months. Making the TCR library involved RNA that had been extracted from PBMCs. The same sample was also used in a study of T cells in Graves' hyperthyroidism and ophthalmopathy.

Material: peripheral blood mononuclear cells (PBMCs), obtained at new diagnosis, from a patient treated with antithyroid drugs. The receptors were sampled from a woman in her forties or fifties with Graves disease.

This clonotype has a count of ten or more. The rearrangement uses TRBV7-3 and TRBJ2-3; weak D call: TRBD1 (6 bases). CDR1 SGHTA and CDR2 FQGTGA come from the germline V gene. Trimming cost V 5 bases and J 6 bases, with 12 bases left between them. The CDR3 extends over 13 amino acids. The CDR3 here is CASSPHRDDTQYF. The CDR3 DNA sequence: TGTGCCAGCAGCCCACACAGGGACGATACGCAGTATTTT.

This clonotype was observed at least ten times. The CDR3 region is CSARVLGQGYIGGYTF. CDR3 sequence (DNA): TGCAGTGCTAGGGTCCTGGGGCAGGGGTACATTGGCGGCTACACCTTC. The J gene is TRBJ1-2, the V gene TRBV20-1, with D possibly matching TRBD1 (6 bases). Trimming cost V 3 bases and J 8 bases, with 25 bases left between them. Per the germline V gene, CDR1 is DFQATT and CDR2 is SNEGSKA (reference sequence). This CDR3 has 16 amino acids.

In this sample, this clonotype turned up a few times. The chain combines TRBV7-6 with TRBJ1-5; D not resolved. The V end was cut by 1 base, the J end by 3 bases, with 10 bases between. The germline V gene encodes CDR1 SGHVS and CDR2 FNYEAQ. This CDR3 contains 15 residues. Here the CDR3 reads CASSLVTGINQPQHF. In DNA form, the CDR3 reads TGTGCCAGCAGCTTAGTTACGGGAATCAATCAGCCCCAGCATTTT.

The rearrangement joins TRBV12-3 or TRBV12-4 to TRBJ2-2, with 11 nucleotides matching TRBD2. With 3 bases clipped from V and 6 bases from J, the junction kept 6 bases outside the gene matches. The CDR3 is made up of 16 amino acids. The CDR3 nucleotides are TGTGCCAGCAGTTTTATAGCGGGGGGGGAATCCGGGGAGCTGTTTTTT. Protein sequence: CASSFIAGGESGELFF.